The 25 T cell receptor beta chains below all came from one sample that was sequenced in a study of patients and donors after allogeneic stem cell transplantation. TCRdb re-called the RT-PCR reads with MiXCR, one entry per CDR3 protein. The data contain 100,000 to 130,000 distinct CDR3 sequences, roughly 35% of them seen just once; the ten biggest clones take up about 27%. Sequencing was performed on blood, either unsorted or a sorted T cell fraction (not recorded which). The receptors come from a human donor who was either an allogeneic HSCT recipient or a stem cell or donor lymphocyte infusion donor (not recorded which). It is not recorded whose cells these are; they may come from a transplant donor.

The chain is built from TRBV6-5 and TRBJ2-7; D unclear. CDR1 and CDR2 from the germline V gene are MNHEY and SVGAGI. The V gene lost 5 bases and the J gene lost 2 bases, with 13 bases spanning the gap. This CDR3 spans 14 amino acids. The CDR3 loop is CASSRSRATYEQYF. As DNA, the CDR3 is TGTGCCAGCAGTCGAAGCCGGGCCACCTACGAGCAGTACTTC.

Here the CDR3 DNA reads TGTGCCAGCAGCCGACTCAATAGCGGGAGTGAATACAATGAGCAGTTCTTC. It codes for CASSRLNSGSEYNEQFF. The chain has TRBV11-2 and TRBJ2-1; 9 bases are a match to TRBD2. The CDR3 runs to 17 residues. The germline V gene encodes CDR1 SGHAT and CDR2 FQNNGV. Trimming at V came to 5 bases and at J to 4 bases, leaving 12 bases not matched to a gene.

The genes are TRBV6-2 or TRBV6-3 and TRBJ1-5; weak D call: TRBD1 (5 bases). The CDR3 covers 15 residues. Trimming pared 2 bases from V and 0 bases from J, leaving 8 bases between. Per the germline V gene, CDR1 is MNHEY and CDR2 is SVGEGT. The CDR3 reads CASSYGTHSNQPQHF. The DNA for the CDR3 is TGTGCCAGCAGTTACGGGACTCATAGCAATCAGCCCCAGCATTTT.

A few counts support this clonotype. The gene calls are TRBV2 and TRBJ1-4; 8 bases align to TRBD1. CDR1 is SNHLY and CDR2 is FYNNEI in the germline V gene. This CDR3 region has 13 residues. The trim removed 5 bases at V and 8 bases at J, leaving 4 bases unmatched. The CDR3 DNA reads as TGTGCCAGCAGTCAGACAGGGGTGGAAAAACTGTTTTTT. Protein sequence: CASSQTGVEKLFF.

This clonotype was recorded a few times. This sequence joins TRBV11-2 and TRBJ1-1; 7 bases are a match to TRBD1. V lost 7 bases, J lost 8 bases, and 4 bases stayed unmatched. Germline CDR1 is SGHAT and CDR2 is FQNNGV. CDR3 size: 11 residues. The CDR3 nucleotides are TGTGCCAGCACCCAGGGGGGAGAAGCTTTCTTT. Translating gives CASTQGGEAFF.

This clonotype was counted between two and nine times. This chain connects TRBV20-1 to TRBJ1-1; the D is unclear. V gave up 3 bases and J gave up 4 bases, with 9 bases separating them. CDR3 length equals 12 residues. Germline CDR1 reads DFQATT; CDR2 reads SNEGSKA (reference sequence). The CDR3 spells CSARGVSTEAFF. CDR3 in DNA: TGCAGTGCTAGGGGAGTAAGCACTGAAGCTTTCTTT.

CDR3 in DNA: TGTGCCAGCTCACCGGGTCAGGGGGAAGGCTACGAGCAGTACTTC. This encodes CASSPGQGEGYEQYF. V and J are TRBV18 and TRBJ2-7; 7 bases fit TRBD1. Germline loops: CDR1 KGHSH, CDR2 LQKENI. Losses at the gene ends were 3 bases for V and 3 bases for J; bases not matched to a gene: 8. CDR3 length: 15 amino acids.

This clonotype was recorded a few times. The V call is TRBV7-2, the J call TRBJ2-5; 7 nucleotides agree with TRBD1. CDR1 is SGHTA and CDR2 is FQGNSA in the germline V gene. The CDR3 has 15 amino acids. V shed 11 bases and J 5 bases; nucleotides not matched to a gene: 17. The DNA for the CDR3 is TGTGCCTCTCGATCGGACAGGAGGAAATGGGAGACCCAGTACTTC. Its protein is CASRSDRRKWETQYF. The full variable domain, rest sourced from reference TRBV7-2 and TRBJ2-5, is GAGVSQSPSNKVTEKGKDVELRCDPISGHTALYWYRQSLGQGLEFLIYFQGNSAPDKSGLPSDRFSAERTGGSVSTLTIQRTQQEDSAVYLCASRSDRRKWETQYFGPGTRLLVL.

This clonotype was seen only a few times. The genes are TRBV15 and TRBJ2-3; D remains unclear. The CDR3 has 14 residues. Trimming stripped 0 bases from V and 2 bases from J, with 6 bases between. Germline values: CDR1 LNHNV, CDR2 YYDKDF (reference sequence). The DNA of the CDR3 is TGTGCCACCAGCAGAGAAACCCCCACAGATACGCAGTATTTT. It codes for CATSRETPTDTQYF. Drawing the rest from reference TRBV15 and TRBJ2-3, the complete variable domain is DAMVIQNPRYQVTQFGKPVTLSCSQTLNHNVMYWYQQKSSQAPKLLFHYYDKDFNNEADTPDNFQSRRPNTSFCFLDIRSPGLGDTAMYLCATSRETPTDTQYFGPGTRLTVL.

The table lists this clonotype with a few counts. The chain employs TRBV10-3 and TRBJ1-1; no clear D. V was cut by 11 bases and J by 6 bases, with 22 bases left in between. The CDR3 is made up of 14 amino acids. Germline lookup yields CDR1 ENHRY and CDR2 SYGVKD. CDR3 sequence reads: CALKPHSDVPEAFF. The CDR3 DNA reads as TGTGCCCTTAAGCCACACTCGGATGTACCTGAAGCTTTCTTT.

The V and J genes are TRBV7-9 and TRBJ2-7, with 9 bases identical to TRBD1. V dropped 4 bases and J dropped 6; count of bases not matched to a gene: 7. The CDR3 covers 14 residues. Germline V gives CDR1 SEHNR, CDR2 FQNEAQ (reference sequence). The CDR3 here is CASSSGTGPIEQYF. As DNA, the CDR3 is TGTGCCAGCAGCTCCGGGACAGGGCCTATCGAGCAGTACTTC.

The CDR3: CATSGWTGELFF. The CDR3 region has the DNA TGTGCCACCAGTGGTTGGACCGGGGAGCTGTTTTTT. The chain uses TRBV24-1 and TRBJ2-2, with D hard to call. Germline V lookup: CDR1 KGHDR, CDR2 SFDVKD. Trimming took 5 bases from V and 5 from J, leaving 5 bases between them. The CDR3 has 12 amino acids.

The V call is TRBV7-2, the J call TRBJ1-6; D perhaps matches TRBD1 (6 bases). The CDR3 has 16 amino acids. V shed 0 bases and J shed 10 bases, with 16 bases lying between them. Germline CDR1 and CDR2: SGHTA and FQGNSA. The CDR3 region is CASSLAQGQGSSPLHF. CDR3 DNA sequence: TGTGCCAGCAGCTTAGCCCAGGGCCAGGGGAGCTCACCCCTCCACTTT.

The chain recombines TRBV11-2 with TRBJ2-3; D is perhaps TRBD2 (6 bases). This CDR3 contains 13 residues. The germline CDR1 and CDR2 sequences are SGHAT and FQNNGV. Between the trimmed V and J ends, which lost 5 bases and 2 bases, there was a span of 8 bases. The CDR3 DNA follows: TGTGCCAGCAGCAAGGACTACACAGATACGCAGTATTTT. It codes for CASSKDYTDTQYF.

V is TRBV23-1 and J is TRBJ2-1; D is uncertain. TRBV23-1 is flagged as an ORF with uncertain function. The CDR3 consists of 11 residues. The CDR3, as DNA: TGCGGATTAATGATTCACAATGAGCAGTTCTTC. Encoded protein: CGLMIHNEQFF.

This clonotype was seen just once. The V call is TRBV10-3, the J call TRBJ2-5; 8 bases fit TRBD1. The CDR3 has 15 residues. The V gene end was trimmed by 3 bases and the J gene end by 2 bases; junction bases not matched to a gene: 5. Germline loops: CDR1 ENHRY, CDR2 SYGVKD. The CDR3 bases are TGTGCCATCAGTGAAGGACAGGGCCTACAAGAGACCCAGTACTTC. Its translation is CAISEGQGLQETQYF.

V and J are TRBV7-2 and TRBJ2-2; 7 bases fit TRBD2. The junction had 7 bases not matched to a gene; V was cut back by 1 base and J by 5 bases. The CDR3 is 16 residues long. Germline CDR1 SGHTA, CDR2 FQGNSA. This chain's CDR3 is CASSLGGGRTTGELFF. DNA of the CDR3: TGTGCCAGCAGCTTAGGAGGCGGGAGAACAACCGGGGAGCTGTTTTTT.

The genes are TRBV7-2 and TRBJ1-2; no firm D call. There are 15 residues in the CDR3. The V gene lost 4 bases and the J gene lost 8 bases, with 20 bases spanning the gap. Germline V gene sequence: CDR1 SGHTA, CDR2 FQGNSA. The CDR3, as DNA: TGTGCCAGCAGCTCCGGGAGAGATTTTTCCGGCGGCTACACCTTC. It yields the protein CASSSGRDFSGGYTF.

The chain uses TRBV18 and TRBJ1-5, with D possibly matching TRBD1 (5 bases). Germline V lookup: CDR1 KGHSH, CDR2 LQKENI. There are 13 residues in the CDR3. The V and J ends lost 5 bases and 4 bases respectively, with 9 bases between them. CDR3 sequence: CASSGTENQPQHF. As DNA, the CDR3 is TGTGCCAGCTCAGGGACGGAGAATCAGCCCCAGCATTTT.

The chain links TRBV27 to TRBJ2-7; 9 bases map to TRBD1. Trimming removed 5 bases from V and 4 bases from J; junction bases left unmatched: 6. The CDR3 loop spans 14 amino acids. The germline V gene has CDR1 MNHEY and CDR2 SMNVEV (reference sequence). In nucleotides, the CDR3 is TGTGCCAGCAGTCCCCGGGACAGGGAGTACGAGCAGTACTTC. Translation gives CASSPRDREYEQYF.

This clonotype has more than one count but fewer than ten. This rearrangement joins TRBV10-3 to TRBJ1-4, with D unclear. V lost 3 bases and J 7 bases, leaving 9 bases between the germline ends. There are 13 residues in the CDR3. Germline V gene lookup returns CDR1 ENHRY and CDR2 SYGVKD. In nucleotides, the CDR3 is TGTGCCATCAGTGATTTTCCTAGTGAAAAACTGTTTTTT. Its protein is CAISDFPSEKLFF.

The sample holds a few counts of this clonotype. The gene calls are TRBV6-5 and TRBJ2-1, with D perhaps TRBD2 (6 bases). The germline gives CDR1 MNHEY, CDR2 SVGAGI. The CDR3 consists of 15 residues. V was shortened by 2 bases and J by 9 bases, with 17 bases between the two germline ends. CDR3 sequence reads: CASSYAAGPHGEQFF. The CDR3 coding sequence is TGTGCCAGCAGTTACGCGGCGGGACCTCATGGTGAGCAGTTCTTC.

This clonotype showed up just a few times. V is TRBV7-8 and J is TRBJ1-4; TRBD1 matches 8 bases. The CDR3 length is 19 residues. V gave up 6 bases and J gave up 0 bases; unmatched junction bases: 15. Germline lookup yields CDR1 SGHVS and CDR2 FQNEAQ. The CDR3 reads CASSPHPRDRIATNEKLFF. The DNA of the CDR3 is TGTGCCAGCAGTCCACACCCCCGGGACAGGATTGCAACTAATGAAAAACTGTTTTTT.

This clonotype was observed a handful of times. V is TRBV6-5 and J is TRBJ2-7; TRBD1 matches 8 bases. The V gene's germline CDR1 is MNHEY and CDR2 SVGAGI. This CDR3 has 15 amino acids. The trim removed 5 bases at V and 4 bases at J, leaving 10 bases unmatched. The CDR3 reads CASSTGYQGAYEQYF. The CDR3 DNA follows: TGTGCCAGCAGTACTGGGTATCAGGGGGCTTACGAGCAGTACTTC.

The genes are TRBV5-1 and TRBJ1-1, with 7 bases identical to TRBD1. The V and J ends lost 4 bases and 0 bases, in that order; junction bases with no gene match: 9. CDR3 length equals 16 residues. The germline V gene encodes CDR1 SGHRS and CDR2 YFSETQ. CDR3: CASSQAGQRLNTEAFF. CDR3 in DNA: TGCGCCAGCAGCCAGGCGGGACAGCGGTTGAACACTGAAGCTTTCTTT.